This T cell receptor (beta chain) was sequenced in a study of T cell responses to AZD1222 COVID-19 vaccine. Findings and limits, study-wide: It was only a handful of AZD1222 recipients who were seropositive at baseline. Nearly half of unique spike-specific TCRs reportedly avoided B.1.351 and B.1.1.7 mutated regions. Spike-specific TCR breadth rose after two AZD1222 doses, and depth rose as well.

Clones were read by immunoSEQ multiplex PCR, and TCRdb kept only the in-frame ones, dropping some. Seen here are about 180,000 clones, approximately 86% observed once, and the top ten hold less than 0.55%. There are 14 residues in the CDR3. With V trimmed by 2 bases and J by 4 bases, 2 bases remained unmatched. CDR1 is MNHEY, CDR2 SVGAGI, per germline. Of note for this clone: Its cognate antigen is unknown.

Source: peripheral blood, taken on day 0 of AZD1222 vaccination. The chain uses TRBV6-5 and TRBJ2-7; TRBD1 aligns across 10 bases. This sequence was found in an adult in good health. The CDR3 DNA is TGTGCCAGCAGTTACCGGACAGGGGGGTACGAGCAGTACTTC. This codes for CASSYRTGGYEQYF.